The clone carrying this T cell receptor beta chain has just a few counts. What it recognizes is unknown. This record belongs to a study of identical twins. General study points: Surplus twin overlap in beta out-of-frame sequences was less pronounced. Cord blood's abundant beta clonotypes had fewer insertions, unlike memory repertoires.

MiXCR, run by TCRdb on the 5' RACE reads, gives a single entry per CDR3 protein. This sample has roughly 770,000 distinct CDR3 sequences, with around a sixth found just once. The V end was cut by 7 bases, the J end by 7 bases, with 14 bases between. Germline CDR1 reads SQVTM; CDR2 reads ANQGSEA. This CDR3 is 12 amino acids long. This sample was shared with a second study, whose subject was T cells expressing NK-cell markers. That source notes: It was from sorted CD3+CD56+NKG2C+, CD3+CD56+NKG2C- and CD3+CD56-NKG2C+ T cells that TCR beta repertoires came. In several experiments, sorting was confined to alpha-beta TCR T cells through use of an anti-gamma-delta TCR antibody.

This rearrangement joins TRBV29-1 to TRBJ2-1; D tentatively reads TRBD1 or TRBD2 (5 bases each). This sequence was found in a woman aged 18-30 years in good health. Sequenced input: PBMCs. The CDR3 protein is CSGGPGGNEQFF. CDR3 DNA: TGCAGCGGGGGACCGGGTGGTAATGAGCAGTTCTTC.